These 16 T cell receptor beta chains share one sample of origin, sequenced in a study of radiation and T cells in renal cell carcinoma. As for time point: blood 4 weeks post-SBRT, at nephrectomy. Indicated treatment: 15 Gy SBRT to primary tumor, nephrectomy 4 weeks later. Some clones are missing from TCRdb's copy, which holds only in-frame ones; the method was immunoSEQ multiplex PCR. The sample consists of approximately 170,000 clones, about 88% of them appearing once. The sequenced sample was blood, obtained from a patient whose treatment included radiotherapy and nephrectomy. These receptors were taken from a woman between 50 and 59 years old with renal cell carcinoma.

J is TRBJ2-7 and V is TRBV5-1; TRBD2 matches at 11 bases. The germline V gene has CDR1 SGHRS and CDR2 YFSETQ. Losses at the gene ends were 5 bases for V and 2 bases for J; bases not matched to a gene: 6. The CDR3 is 15 residues long. The CDR3 is CASSLAGGLTYEQYF. The CDR3 DNA reads as TGCGCCAGCAGTCTAGCGGGGGGCCTTACCTACGAGCAGTACTTC.

The chain has TRBV5-1 and TRBJ2-3; D unclear. The CDR3 totals 15 residues. Per the germline V gene, CDR1 is SGHRS and CDR2 is YFSETQ. Trimming shortened V by 6 bases and J by 2 bases, and 16 bases separated the two germline ends. The CDR3 region is CASILKSGPTDTQYF. For the CDR3, the DNA is TGCGCCAGCATCCTGAAGAGTGGCCCCACAGATACGCAGTATTTT.

The chain has TRBV2 and TRBJ1-5, with 7 positions matching TRBD1. With 8 bases clipped from V and 5 bases from J, the junction kept 6 bases outside the gene matches. Germline loops: CDR1 SNHLY, CDR2 FYNNEI. The CDR3 is 13 residues long. CDR3 sequence reads: CASDREPHQPQHF. The CDR3 coding sequence is TGTGCCAGCGACAGGGAACCCCATCAGCCCCAGCATTTT.

This clone was detected ten times or more. The V call is TRBV10-3, the J call TRBJ1-1; no definite D call. Germline CDR1 ENHRY, CDR2 SYGVKD. V dropped 3 bases and J dropped 1 base, with 6 bases sitting between them. The CDR3 is made up of 13 amino acids. The CDR3 loop reads CAISETENTEAFF. The CDR3 DNA reads TGTGCCATCAGTGAAACGGAGAACACTGAAGCTTTCTTT.

The chain uses TRBV11-1 and TRBJ2-6; D is possibly TRBD2 (6 bases). The germline V gene encodes CDR1 SGHAT and CDR2 FQDESV (reference sequence). The germline V and J ends were trimmed by 3 bases and 1 base, with 19 bases remaining between them. This CDR3 has 19 residues. The CDR3 region has the DNA TGTGCCAGCAGCTTGGGTCGTCATGGGGCGGGGTCTGGGGCCAACGTCCTGACTTTC. Amino acids: CASSLGRHGAGSGANVLTF.

The chain carries TRBV5-1 and TRBJ2-7; possible D gene TRBD1, 5 bases. The CDR3 loop spans 15 amino acids. Trimming stripped 3 bases from V and 1 base from J, with 14 bases between. CDR1 is SGHRS, CDR2 YFSETQ, per germline. CDR3 residues: CASSSSQGASYEQYF. The DNA of the CDR3 is TGCGCCAGCAGCTCCTCCCAGGGCGCATCCTACGAGCAGTACTTC.

V gene TRBV25-1 combines with J gene TRBJ1-1; 7 bases are shared with TRBD1. The ends lost 4 bases at V and 5 bases at J; junction bases unmatched: 7. CDR3 size: 14 residues. CDR1 and CDR2 from the germline V gene are MGHDK and SYGVNS. The CDR3 protein is CASSGAGGRTEAFF. DNA of the CDR3: TGTGCCAGCAGTGGGGCAGGGGGAAGGACTGAAGCTTTCTTT.

CDR3 nucleotide sequence: TGCGCCAGCAGCCGGCGCGAGGGAGGGAACACTGAAGCTTTCTTT. Translating it yields CASSRREGGNTEAFF. The chain carries TRBV4-3 and TRBJ1-1; no firm D call. The CDR3 is 15 residues long. Germline V gene sequence: CDR1 LGHNA, CDR2 YSLEER. Trimming left V 4 bases short and J 1 base short, with 13 bases between.

V is TRBV5-4 and J is TRBJ1-6; 7 nucleotides match TRBD1. Looked up from germline, CDR1 is SGHNT and CDR2 is YYREEE (reference sequence). V was clipped by 2 bases and J by 9 bases; unmatched bases: 5. The CDR3 loop spans 14 amino acids. This CDR3 is CASSFTSGGSPLHF. The CDR3 DNA reads as TGTGCCAGCAGCTTCACGTCAGGGGGTTCACCCCTCCACTTT.

The chain joins TRBV6-6 to TRBJ2-7, with 8 bases lining up with TRBD1. Germline V gene sequence: CDR1 MNHNY, CDR2 SVGAGI (reference sequence). The CDR3 sequence is 12 residues long. V trimming: 4 bases; J trimming: 6 bases; junction bases outside the gene matches: 2. CDR3 sequence: CASSSTGVEQYF. The CDR3 nucleotides read TGTGCCAGCAGTTCGACAGGGGTCGAGCAGTACTTC.

The CDR3 DNA reads as TGTGCCAGTCGGGACAGGGGGATTCGTGGCTACACCTTC. Protein sequence: CASRDRGIRGYTF. This rearrangement joins TRBV6-5 to TRBJ1-2; TRBD1 agrees at 11 bases. The V gene's germline CDR1 is MNHEY and CDR2 SVGAGI. This CDR3 spans 13 amino acids. Germline trimming cut 9 bases from V and 7 bases from J; bases unmatched to any gene: 7.

This chain connects TRBV7-9 to TRBJ2-6; either TRBD1 or TRBD2 may supply D (5 bases each). V was shortened by 3 bases and J by 0 bases, with 12 bases between the two germline ends. This CDR3 contains 17 residues. CDR1 and CDR2 from the germline V gene are SEHNR and FQNEAQ (reference sequence). The CDR3 region is CASSLGVGNSGANVLTF. The CDR3 coding sequence is TGTGCCAGCAGCTTGGGGGTGGGAAACTCTGGGGCCAACGTCCTGACTTTC. Full variable domain (missing parts from reference TRBV7-9 and TRBJ2-6): DTGVSQNPRHKITKRGQNVTFRCDPISEHNRLYWYRQTLGQGPEFLTYFQNEAQLEKSRLLSDRFSAERPKGSFSTLEIQRTEQGDSAMYLCASSLGVGNSGANVLTFGAGSRLTVL.

J is TRBJ1-1 and V is TRBV12-5, with 9 bases lining up with TRBD1. Germline CDR1 reads LGHNT; CDR2 reads FRNRAP. This CDR3 is 15 amino acids long. Trimming cost V 5 bases and J 7 bases; bases outside gene matches: 11. Here the CDR3 DNA reads TGTGCTAGTGGTCCGGACAGGGGAGAGATTAATGAAGCTTTCTTT. Its translation is CASGPDRGEINEAFF. The full variable domain, rest sourced from reference TRBV12-5 and TRBJ1-1, is DARVTQTPRHKVTEMGQEVTMRCQPILGHNTVFWYRQTMMQGLELLAYFRNRAPLDDSGMPKDRFSAEMPDATLATLKIQPSEPRDSAVYFCASGPDRGEINEAFFGQGTRLTVV.

This clone was seen once. The chain recombines TRBV7-3 with TRBJ2-3, with D maybe TRBD2 (8 bases). The CDR3 length is 15 residues. The germline V and J ends were trimmed by 5 bases and 5 bases, with 17 bases remaining between them. In germline, CDR1 is SGHTA, CDR2 FQGTGA. As DNA, the CDR3 is TGTGCCAGCAGCCGGGAGGGGGCCTGGTTAGATACGCAGTATTTT. Its translation: CASSREGAWLDTQYF.

The chain couples TRBV18 to TRBJ1-4; TRBD1 is a possible D gene (6 bases). The CDR3 contains 13 residues. V gave up 9 bases and J gave up 5 bases, with 13 bases separating them. Per germline, CDR1 KGHSH and CDR2 LQKENI. The CDR3 DNA is TGTGCCAGTACCGGGACAAGAAATGAAAAACTGTTTTTT. Encoded protein: CASTGTRNEKLFF.

The V and J genes are TRBV6-1 and TRBJ2-5; D may be TRBD1 (7 bases). This CDR3 comprises 14 residues. Trimming cost V 6 bases and J 4 bases, with 15 bases left between them. CDR1 and CDR2 (germline): MNHNS, SASEGT. The CDR3 spells CASSLQGGRETQYF. CDR3 bases: TGTGCCAGCAGCCTCCAGGGGGGAAGAGAGACCCAGTACTTC.